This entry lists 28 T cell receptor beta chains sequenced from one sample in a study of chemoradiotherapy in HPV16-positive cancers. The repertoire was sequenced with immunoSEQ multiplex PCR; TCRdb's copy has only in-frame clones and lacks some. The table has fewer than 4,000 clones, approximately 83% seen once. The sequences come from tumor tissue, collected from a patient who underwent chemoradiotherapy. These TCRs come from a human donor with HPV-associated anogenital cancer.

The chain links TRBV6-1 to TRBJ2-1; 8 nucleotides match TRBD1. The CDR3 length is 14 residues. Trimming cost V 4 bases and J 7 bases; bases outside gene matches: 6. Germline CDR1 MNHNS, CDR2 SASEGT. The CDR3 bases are TGTGCCAGCAGTGTAGGGAACAGGGGGAATGAGCAGTTCTTC. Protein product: CASSVGNRGNEQFF.

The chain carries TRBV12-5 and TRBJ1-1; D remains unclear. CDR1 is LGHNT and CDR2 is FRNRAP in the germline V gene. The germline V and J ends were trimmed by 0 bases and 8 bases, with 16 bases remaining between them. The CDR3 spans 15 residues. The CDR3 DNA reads TGTGCTAGTGGTTTGGTAGATCTAGGGCCGCCCGAAGCTTTCTTT. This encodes CASGLVDLGPPEAFF.

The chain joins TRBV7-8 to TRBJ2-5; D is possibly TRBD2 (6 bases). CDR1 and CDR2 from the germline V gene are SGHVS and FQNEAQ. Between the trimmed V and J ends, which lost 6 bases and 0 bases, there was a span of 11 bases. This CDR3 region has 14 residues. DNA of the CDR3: TGTGCCAGCAGGCGGGGTCTGTACCAAGAGACCCAGTACTTC. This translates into CASRRGLYQETQYF.

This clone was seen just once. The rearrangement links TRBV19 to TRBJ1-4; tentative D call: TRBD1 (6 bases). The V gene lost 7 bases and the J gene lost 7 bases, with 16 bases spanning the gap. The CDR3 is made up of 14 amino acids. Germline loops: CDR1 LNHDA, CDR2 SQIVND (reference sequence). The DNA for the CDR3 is TGTGCCAGTACCGACGTAGGGGGGTCTGAAAAACTGTTTTTT. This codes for CASTDVGGSEKLFF.

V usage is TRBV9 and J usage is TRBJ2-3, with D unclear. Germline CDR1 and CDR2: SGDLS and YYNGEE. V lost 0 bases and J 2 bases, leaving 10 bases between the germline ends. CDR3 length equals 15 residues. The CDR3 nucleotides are TGTGCCAGCAGCGTAGGCCGGCACCCCACAGATACGCAGTATTTT. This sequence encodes CASSVGRHPTDTQYF.

CDR3 sequence (DNA): TGTGCCGTTACAGCGGGGGCAGGGGAGACCCAGTACTTC. Translation: CAVTAGAGETQYF. The J gene is TRBJ2-5, the V gene TRBV10-3; 8 bases fit TRBD2. CDR3 size: 13 residues. The germline CDR1 and CDR2 sequences are ENHRY and SYGVKD. J was trimmed by 5 bases and V by 11 bases; bases with no gene match: 10.

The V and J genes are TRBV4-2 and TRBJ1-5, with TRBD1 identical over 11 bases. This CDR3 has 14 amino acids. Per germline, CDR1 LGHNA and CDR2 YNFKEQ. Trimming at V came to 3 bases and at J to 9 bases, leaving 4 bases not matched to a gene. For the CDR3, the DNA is TGTGCCAGCAGCCATGGGACAGGGGGATGGCCCCAGCATTTT. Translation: CASSHGTGGWPQHF.

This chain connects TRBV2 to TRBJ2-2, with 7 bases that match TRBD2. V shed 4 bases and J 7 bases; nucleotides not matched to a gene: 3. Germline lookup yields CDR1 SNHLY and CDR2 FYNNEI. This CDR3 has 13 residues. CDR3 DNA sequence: TGTGCCAGCAGTGGCCAGCGGGGCGGGGAGCTGTTTTTT. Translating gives CASSGQRGGELFF.

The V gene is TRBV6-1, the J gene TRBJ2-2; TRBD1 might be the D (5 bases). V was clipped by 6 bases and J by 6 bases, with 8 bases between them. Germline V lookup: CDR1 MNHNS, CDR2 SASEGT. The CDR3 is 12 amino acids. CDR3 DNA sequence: TGTGCCAGCAGCCCAGGGTCCGGGGAGCTGTTTTTT. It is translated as CASSPGSGELFF.

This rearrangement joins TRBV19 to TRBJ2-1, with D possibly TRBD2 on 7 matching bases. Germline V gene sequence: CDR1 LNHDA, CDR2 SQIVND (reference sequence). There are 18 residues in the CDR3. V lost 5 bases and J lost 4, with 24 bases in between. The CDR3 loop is CASSPRGRGRGNYNEQFF. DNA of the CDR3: TGTGCCAGTAGTCCAAGGGGAAGGGGGAGGGGAAATTACAATGAGCAGTTCTTC.

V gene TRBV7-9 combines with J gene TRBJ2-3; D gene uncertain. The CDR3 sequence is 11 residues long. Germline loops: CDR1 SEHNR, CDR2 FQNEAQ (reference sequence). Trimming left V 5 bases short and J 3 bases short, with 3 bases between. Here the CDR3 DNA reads TGTGCCAGCAGCGTGACAGATACGCAGTATTTT. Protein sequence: CASSVTDTQYF.

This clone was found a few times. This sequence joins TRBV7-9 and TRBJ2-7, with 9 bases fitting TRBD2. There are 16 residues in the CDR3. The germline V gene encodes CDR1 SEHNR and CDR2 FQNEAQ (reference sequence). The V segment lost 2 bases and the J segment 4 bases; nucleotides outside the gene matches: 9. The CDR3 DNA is TGTGCCAGCAGCTTATCCCGGGGGACTAGCATTTACGAGCAGTACTTC. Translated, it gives CASSLSRGTSIYEQYF.

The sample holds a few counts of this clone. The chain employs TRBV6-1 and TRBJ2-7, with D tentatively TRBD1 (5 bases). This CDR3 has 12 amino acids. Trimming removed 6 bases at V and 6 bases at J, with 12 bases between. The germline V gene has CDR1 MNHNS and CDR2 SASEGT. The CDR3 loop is CASRDISGEQYF. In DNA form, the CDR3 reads TGTGCCAGCAGGGACATATCGGGCGAGCAGTACTTC.

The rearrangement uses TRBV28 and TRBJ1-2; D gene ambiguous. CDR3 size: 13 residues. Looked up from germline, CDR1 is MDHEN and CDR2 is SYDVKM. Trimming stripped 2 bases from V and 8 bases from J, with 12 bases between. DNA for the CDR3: TGTGCCAGCAGTTTAGCCCGGGGAGGCGGCTACACCTTC. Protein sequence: CASSLARGGGYTF.

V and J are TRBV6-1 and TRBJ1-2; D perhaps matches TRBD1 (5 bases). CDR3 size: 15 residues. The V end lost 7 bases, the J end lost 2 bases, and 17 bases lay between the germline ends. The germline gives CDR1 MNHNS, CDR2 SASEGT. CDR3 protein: CASIQWAGDNYGYTF. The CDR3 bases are TGTGCCAGCATTCAGTGGGCGGGGGACAACTATGGCTACACCTTC.

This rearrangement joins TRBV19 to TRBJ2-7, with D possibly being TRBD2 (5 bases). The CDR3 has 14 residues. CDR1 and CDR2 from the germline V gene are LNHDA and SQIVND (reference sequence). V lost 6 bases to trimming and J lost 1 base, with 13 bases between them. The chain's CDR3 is CASRPGTNSYEQYF. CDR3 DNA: TGTGCCAGTAGGCCGGGAACGAATTCCTACGAGCAGTACTTC.

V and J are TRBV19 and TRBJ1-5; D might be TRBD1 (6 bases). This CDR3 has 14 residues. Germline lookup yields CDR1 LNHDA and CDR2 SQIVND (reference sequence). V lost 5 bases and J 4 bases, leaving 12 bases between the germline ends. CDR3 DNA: TGTGCCAGTAGTCTCCGGGACACTAATCAGCCCCAGCATTTT. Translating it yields CASSLRDTNQPQHF.

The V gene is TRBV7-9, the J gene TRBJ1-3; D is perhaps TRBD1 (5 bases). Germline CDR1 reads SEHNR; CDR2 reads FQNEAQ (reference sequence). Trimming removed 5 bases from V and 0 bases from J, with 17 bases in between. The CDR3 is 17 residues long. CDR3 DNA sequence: TGTGCCAGCAGCCACCGAAAACCCGGGACCTCTGGAAACACCATATATTTT. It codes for CASSHRKPGTSGNTIYF.

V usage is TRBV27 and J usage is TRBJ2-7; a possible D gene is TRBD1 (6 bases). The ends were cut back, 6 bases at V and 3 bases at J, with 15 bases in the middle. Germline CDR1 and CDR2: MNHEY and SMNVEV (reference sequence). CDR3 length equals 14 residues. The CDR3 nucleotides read TGTGCCAGCAGCTTACCCGGGACAATCTACGAGCAGTACTTC. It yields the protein CASSLPGTIYEQYF.

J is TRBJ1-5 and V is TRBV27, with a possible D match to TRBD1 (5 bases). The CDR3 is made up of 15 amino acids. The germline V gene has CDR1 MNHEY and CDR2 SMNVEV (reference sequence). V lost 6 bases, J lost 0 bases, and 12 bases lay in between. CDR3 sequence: CASRSGGDSNQPQHF. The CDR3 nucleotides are TGTGCCAGCAGATCGGGGGGAGATAGCAATCAGCCCCAGCATTTT.

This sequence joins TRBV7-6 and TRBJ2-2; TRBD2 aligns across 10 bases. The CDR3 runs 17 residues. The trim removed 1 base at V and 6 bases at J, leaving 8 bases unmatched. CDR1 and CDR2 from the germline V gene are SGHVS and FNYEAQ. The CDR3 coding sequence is TGTGCCAGCAGCTTAGGAGCGGGGGGGCCTGGAGCCGGGGAGCTGTTTTTT. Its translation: CASSLGAGGPGAGELFF.

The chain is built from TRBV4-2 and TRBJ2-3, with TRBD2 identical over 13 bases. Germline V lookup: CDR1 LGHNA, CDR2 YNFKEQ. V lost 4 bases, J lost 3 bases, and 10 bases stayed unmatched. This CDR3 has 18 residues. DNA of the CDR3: TGTGCCAGCAGCCCCCTCATGGGACTAGCGGGGTTAACAGATACGCAGTATTTT. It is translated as CASSPLMGLAGLTDTQYF.

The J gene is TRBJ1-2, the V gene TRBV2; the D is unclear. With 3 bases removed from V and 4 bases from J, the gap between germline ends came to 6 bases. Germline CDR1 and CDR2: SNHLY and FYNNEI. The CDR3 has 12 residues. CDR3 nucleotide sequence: TGTGCCAGCAGTGACTACACCTATGGCTACACCTTC. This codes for CASSDYTYGYTF.

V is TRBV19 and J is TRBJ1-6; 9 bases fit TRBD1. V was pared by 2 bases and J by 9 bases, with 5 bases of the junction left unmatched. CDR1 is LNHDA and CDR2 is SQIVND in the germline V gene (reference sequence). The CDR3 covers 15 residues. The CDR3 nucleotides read TGTGCCAGTAGTATAATCACAGGGGGCAGTTCACCCCTCCACTTT. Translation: CASSIITGGSSPLHF.

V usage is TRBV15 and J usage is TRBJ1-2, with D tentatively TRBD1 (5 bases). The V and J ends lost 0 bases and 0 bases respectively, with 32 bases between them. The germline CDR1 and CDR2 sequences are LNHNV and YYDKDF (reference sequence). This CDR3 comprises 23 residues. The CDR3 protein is CATSRDGAHSGPFSKQANYGYTF. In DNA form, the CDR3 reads TGTGCCACCAGCAGAGATGGGGCACATTCTGGCCCTTTTAGCAAACAGGCTAACTATGGCTACACCTTC.

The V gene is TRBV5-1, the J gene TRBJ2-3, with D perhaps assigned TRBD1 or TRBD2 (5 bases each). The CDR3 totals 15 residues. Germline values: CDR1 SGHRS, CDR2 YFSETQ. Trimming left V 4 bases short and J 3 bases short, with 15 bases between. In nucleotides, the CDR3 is TGCGCCAGCAGCACCTCGGGACGTACTACAGATACGCAGTATTTT. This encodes CASSTSGRTTDTQYF.

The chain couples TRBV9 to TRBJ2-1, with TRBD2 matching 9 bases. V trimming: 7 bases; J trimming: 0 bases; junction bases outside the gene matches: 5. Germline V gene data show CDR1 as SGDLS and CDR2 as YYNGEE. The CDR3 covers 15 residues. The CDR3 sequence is CASAGGVSSYNEQFF. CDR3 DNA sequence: TGTGCCAGCGCGGGGGGGGTTAGCTCCTACAATGAGCAGTTCTTC.

The chain's CDR3 is CASSGDMGQYF. CDR3 DNA: TGTGCCAGCAGTGGGGACATGGGGCAGTATTTT. This chain uses TRBV2 with TRBJ2-3, with a weak D call TRBD1 (6 bases). Germline CDR1 and CDR2: SNHLY and FYNNEI. This CDR3 has 11 residues. Deletions cut 4 bases from V and 11 bases from J, with 10 bases between. The full variable domain, completed using reference TRBV2 and TRBJ2-3, is EPEVTQTPSHQVTQMGQEVILRCVPISNHLYFYWYRQILGQKVEFLVSFYNNEISEKSEIFDDQFSVERPDGSNFTLKIRSTKLEDSAMYFCASSGDMGQYFGPGTRLTVL.